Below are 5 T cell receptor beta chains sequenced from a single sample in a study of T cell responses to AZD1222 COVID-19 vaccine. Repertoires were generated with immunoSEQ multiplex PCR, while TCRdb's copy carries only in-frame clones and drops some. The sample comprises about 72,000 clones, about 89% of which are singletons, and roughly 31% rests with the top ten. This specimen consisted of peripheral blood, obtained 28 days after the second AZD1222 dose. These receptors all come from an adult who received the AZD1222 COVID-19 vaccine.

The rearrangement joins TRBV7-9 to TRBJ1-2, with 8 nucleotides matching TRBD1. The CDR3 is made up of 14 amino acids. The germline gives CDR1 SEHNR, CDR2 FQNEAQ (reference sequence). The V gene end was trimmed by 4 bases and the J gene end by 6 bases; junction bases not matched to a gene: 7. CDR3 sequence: CASSSMTGAHGYTF. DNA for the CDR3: TGTGCCAGCAGCTCGATGACAGGGGCCCATGGCTACACCTTC.

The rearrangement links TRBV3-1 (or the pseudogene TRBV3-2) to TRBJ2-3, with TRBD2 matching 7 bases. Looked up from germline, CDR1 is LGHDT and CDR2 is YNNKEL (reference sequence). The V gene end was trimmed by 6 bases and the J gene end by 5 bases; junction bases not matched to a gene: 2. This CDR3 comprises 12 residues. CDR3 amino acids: CASSRTRDTQYF. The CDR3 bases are TGTGCCAGCAGTCGGACTAGAGATACGCAGTATTTT.

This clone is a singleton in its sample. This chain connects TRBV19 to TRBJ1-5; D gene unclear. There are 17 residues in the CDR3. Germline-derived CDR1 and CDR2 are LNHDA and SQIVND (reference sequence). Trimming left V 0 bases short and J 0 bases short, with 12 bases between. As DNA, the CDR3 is TGTGCCAGTAGTATAGAAGGAAACGGATATAGCAATCAGCCCCAGCATTTT. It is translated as CASSIEGNGYSNQPQHF.

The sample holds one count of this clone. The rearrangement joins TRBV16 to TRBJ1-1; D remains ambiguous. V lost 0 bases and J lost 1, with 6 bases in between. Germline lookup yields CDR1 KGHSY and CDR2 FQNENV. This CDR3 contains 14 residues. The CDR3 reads CASSQSAGNTEAFF. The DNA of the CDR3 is TGTGCCAGCAGCCAATCGGCGGGGAACACTGAAGCTTTCTTT.

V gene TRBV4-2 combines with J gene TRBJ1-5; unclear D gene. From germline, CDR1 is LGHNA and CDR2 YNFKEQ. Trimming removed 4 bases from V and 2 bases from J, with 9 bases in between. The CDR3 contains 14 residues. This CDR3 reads CASSPEEGNQPQHF. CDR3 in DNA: TGTGCCAGCAGCCCGGAAGAGGGCAATCAGCCCCAGCATTTT.